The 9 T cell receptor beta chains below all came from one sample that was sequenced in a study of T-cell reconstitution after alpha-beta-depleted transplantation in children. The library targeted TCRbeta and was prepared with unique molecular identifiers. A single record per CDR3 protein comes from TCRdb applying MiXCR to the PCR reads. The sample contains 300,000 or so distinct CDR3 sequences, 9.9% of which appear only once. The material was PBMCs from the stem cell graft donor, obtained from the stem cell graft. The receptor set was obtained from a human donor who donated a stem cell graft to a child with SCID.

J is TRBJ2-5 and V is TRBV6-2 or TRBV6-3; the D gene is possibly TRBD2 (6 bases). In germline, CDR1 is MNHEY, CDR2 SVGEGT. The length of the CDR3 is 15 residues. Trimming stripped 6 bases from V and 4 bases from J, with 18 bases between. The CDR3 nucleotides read TGTGCCAGCAGCTACGCCCGGGACTCGACAGAGACCCAGTACTTC. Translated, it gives CASSYARDSTETQYF.

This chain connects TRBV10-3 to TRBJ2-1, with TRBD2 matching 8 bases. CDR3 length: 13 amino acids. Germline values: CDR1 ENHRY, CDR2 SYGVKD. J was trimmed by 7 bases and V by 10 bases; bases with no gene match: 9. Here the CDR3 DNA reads TGTGCCACCTCAACCGGGAGGGAAAATGAGCAGTTCTTC. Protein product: CATSTGRENEQFF.

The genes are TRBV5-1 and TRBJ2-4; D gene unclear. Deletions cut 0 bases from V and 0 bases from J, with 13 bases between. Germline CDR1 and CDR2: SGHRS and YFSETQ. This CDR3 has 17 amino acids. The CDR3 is CASSLVGASLAKNIQYF. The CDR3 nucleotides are TGCGCCAGCAGCTTGGTTGGCGCGAGCCTAGCCAAAAACATTCAGTACTTC.

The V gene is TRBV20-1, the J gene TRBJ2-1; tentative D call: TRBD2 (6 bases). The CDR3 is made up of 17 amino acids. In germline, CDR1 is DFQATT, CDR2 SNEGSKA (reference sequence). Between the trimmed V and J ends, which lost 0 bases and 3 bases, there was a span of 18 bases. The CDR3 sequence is CSAREQSEAGRYNEQFF. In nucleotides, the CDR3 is TGCAGTGCTAGAGAGCAATCTGAGGCGGGGCGCTACAATGAGCAGTTCTTC.

CDR3 amino acids: CASSSRQGLYGYTF. The CDR3 bases are TGTGCCAGCAGTTCCAGGCAGGGACTTTATGGCTACACCTTC. The chain joins TRBV12-3 or TRBV12-4 to TRBJ1-2; tentative D call: TRBD1 (5 bases). With 4 bases removed from V and 5 bases from J, the gap between germline ends came to 14 bases. The CDR3 is 14 amino acids.

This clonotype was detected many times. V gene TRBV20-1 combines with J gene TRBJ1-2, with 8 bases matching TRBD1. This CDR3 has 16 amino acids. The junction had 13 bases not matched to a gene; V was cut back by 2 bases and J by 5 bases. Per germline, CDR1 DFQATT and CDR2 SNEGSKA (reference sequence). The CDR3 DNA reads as TGCAGTGCTAGACCCCAGGGGGCTCTTAGGGAATATGGCTACACCTTC. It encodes CSARPQGALREYGYTF.

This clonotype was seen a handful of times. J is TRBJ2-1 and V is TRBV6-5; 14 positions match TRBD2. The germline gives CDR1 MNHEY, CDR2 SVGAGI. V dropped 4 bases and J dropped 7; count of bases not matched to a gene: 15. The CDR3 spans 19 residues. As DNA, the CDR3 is TGTGCCAGCAGTTCCGGACTAGCGGGGGGCACTTGGTCTAGAAATGAGCAGTTCTTC. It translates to CASSSGLAGGTWSRNEQFF.

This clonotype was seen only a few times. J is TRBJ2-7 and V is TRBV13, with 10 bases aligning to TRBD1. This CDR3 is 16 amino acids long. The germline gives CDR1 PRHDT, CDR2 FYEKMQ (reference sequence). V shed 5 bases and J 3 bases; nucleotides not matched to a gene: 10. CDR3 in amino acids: CASSSPPGQGNYEQYF. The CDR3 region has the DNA TGTGCCAGCAGCAGTCCCCCGGGACAGGGGAACTACGAGCAGTACTTC.

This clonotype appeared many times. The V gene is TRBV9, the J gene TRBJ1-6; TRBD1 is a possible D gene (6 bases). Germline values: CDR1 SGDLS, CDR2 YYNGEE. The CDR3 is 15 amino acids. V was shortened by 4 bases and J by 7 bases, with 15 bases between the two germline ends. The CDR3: CASSRLQGQNSPLHF. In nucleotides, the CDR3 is TGTGCCAGCAGCCGACTTCAGGGGCAGAATTCACCCCTCCACTTT.